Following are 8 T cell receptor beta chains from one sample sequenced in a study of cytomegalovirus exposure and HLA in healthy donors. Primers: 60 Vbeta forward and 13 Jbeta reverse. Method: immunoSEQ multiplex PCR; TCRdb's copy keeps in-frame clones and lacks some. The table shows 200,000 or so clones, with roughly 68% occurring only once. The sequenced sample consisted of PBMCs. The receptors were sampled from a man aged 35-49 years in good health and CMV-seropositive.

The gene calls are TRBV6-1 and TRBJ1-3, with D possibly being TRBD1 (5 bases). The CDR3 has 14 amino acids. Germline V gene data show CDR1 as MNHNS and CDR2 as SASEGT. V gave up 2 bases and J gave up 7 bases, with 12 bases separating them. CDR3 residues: CASSEQGIRNTIYF. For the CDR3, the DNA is TGTGCCAGCAGTGAACAGGGAATTAGGAACACCATATATTTT.

The CDR3 region is CASSAGTSGHPSTDTQYF. CDR3 DNA: TGTGCCAGCAGCGCCGGGACTAGCGGGCACCCTAGCACAGATACGCAGTATTTT. This sequence joins TRBV9 and TRBJ2-3; 12 bases are shared with TRBD2. V trimming: 3 bases; J trimming: 0 bases; junction bases outside the gene matches: 8. The CDR3 has 18 amino acids. Germline V gene data show CDR1 as SGDLS and CDR2 as YYNGEE.

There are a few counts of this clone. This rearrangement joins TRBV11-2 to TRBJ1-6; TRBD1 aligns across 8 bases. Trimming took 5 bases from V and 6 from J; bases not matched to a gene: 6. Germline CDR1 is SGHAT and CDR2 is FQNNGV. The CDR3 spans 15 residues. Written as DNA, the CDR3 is TGTGCCAGCAGCAGACGACAGGGGAGTAATTCACCCCTCCACTTT. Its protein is CASSRRQGSNSPLHF.

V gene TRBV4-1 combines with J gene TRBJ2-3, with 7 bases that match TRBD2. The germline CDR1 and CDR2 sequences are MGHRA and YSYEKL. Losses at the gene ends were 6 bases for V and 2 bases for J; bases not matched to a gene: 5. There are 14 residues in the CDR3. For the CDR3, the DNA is TGCGCCAGCAGACCGAGCGGGACCACAGATACGCAGTATTTT. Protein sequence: CASRPSGTTDTQYF.

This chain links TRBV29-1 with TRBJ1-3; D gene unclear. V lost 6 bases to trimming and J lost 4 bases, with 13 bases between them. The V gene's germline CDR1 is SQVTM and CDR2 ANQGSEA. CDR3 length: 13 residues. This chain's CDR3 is CSVMTTGGNTIYF. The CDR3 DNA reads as TGCAGCGTAATGACGACGGGGGGAAACACCATATATTTT.

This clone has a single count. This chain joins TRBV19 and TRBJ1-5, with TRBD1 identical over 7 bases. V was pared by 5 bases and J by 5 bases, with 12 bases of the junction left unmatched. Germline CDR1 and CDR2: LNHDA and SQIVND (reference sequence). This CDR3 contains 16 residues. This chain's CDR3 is CASSSLLTGYYQPQHF. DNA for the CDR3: TGTGCCAGTAGTTCATTATTGACAGGGTATTATCAGCCCCAGCATTTT.

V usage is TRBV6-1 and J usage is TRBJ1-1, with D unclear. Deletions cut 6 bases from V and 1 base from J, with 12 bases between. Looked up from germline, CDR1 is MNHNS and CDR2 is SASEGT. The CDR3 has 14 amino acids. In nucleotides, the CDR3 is TGTGCCAGCAGGCCTACAGCTTCGAACACTGAAGCTTTCTTT. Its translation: CASRPTASNTEAFF.

The CDR3 nucleotides are TGTGCCAGACGGACAGGTTACGAGCAGTACTTC. Translating gives CARRTGYEQYF. This rearrangement joins TRBV2 to TRBJ2-7; 7 nucleotides match TRBD1. The CDR3 spans 11 residues. Unmatched junction bases numbered 3, after V lost 9 bases and J lost 4 bases. Per the germline V gene, CDR1 is SNHLY and CDR2 is FYNNEI.